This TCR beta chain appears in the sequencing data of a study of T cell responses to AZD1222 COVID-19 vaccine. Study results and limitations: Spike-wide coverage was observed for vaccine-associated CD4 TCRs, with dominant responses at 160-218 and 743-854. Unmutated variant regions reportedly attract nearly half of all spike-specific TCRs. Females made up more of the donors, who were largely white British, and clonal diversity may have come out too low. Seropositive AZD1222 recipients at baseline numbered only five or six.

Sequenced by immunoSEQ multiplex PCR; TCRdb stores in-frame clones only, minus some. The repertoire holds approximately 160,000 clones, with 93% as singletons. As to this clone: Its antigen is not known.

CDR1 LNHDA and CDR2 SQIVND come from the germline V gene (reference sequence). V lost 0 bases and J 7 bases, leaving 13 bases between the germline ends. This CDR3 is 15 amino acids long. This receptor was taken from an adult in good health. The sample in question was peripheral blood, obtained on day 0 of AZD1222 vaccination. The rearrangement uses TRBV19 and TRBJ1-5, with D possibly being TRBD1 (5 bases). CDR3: CASSIDTGYGQPQHF. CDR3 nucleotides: TGTGCCAGTAGTATAGATACAGGCTATGGGCAGCCCCAGCATTTT. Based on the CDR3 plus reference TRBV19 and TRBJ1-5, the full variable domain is DGGITQSPKYLFRKEGQNVTLSCEQNLNHDAMYWYRQDPGQGLRLIYYSQIVNDFQKGDIAEGYSVSREKKESFPLTVTSAQKNPTAFYLCASSIDTGYGQPQHFGDGTRLSIL.